This is a list of T cell receptor beta chains from one sample in a study of blood T cell repertoires in COVID-19. Assay: immunoSEQ multiplex PCR; the TCRdb copy retains only in-frame clones and omits some. The repertoire consists of about 110,000 clones, with less than 85% occurring once and the leading ten covering 3.8%. The sequenced sample consisted of peripheral blood. The origin of the receptors is an elderly woman with acute or convalescent COVID-19. The CDR3 runs from the conserved cysteine through the conserved F or W. Fields, in order: V gene, clone size, J gene, D gene, CDR3 DNA, CDR3 protein. A D gene is named only where the DNA matches it firmly. Size tells how often a clone was seen (once, few, many) or the class of an expanded clone, and some rows leave it out.

TRBV6-5	-	TRBJ1-5	TRBD1	TGTGCCAGCAGCTCGACAGGGGGCGGTCAGCCCCAGCATTTT	CASSSTGGGQPQHF
TRBV7-9	-	TRBJ1-1	TRBD1	TGTGCCAGCACCTTAGGGGCAGGGGGTTTGAACACTGAAGCTTTCTTT	CASTLGAGGLNTEAFF
TRBV18	once	TRBJ1-1	-	TGTGCCAGCTCACCAGCGCGGGACACTGAAGCTTTCTTT	CASSPARDTEAFF
TRBV3-1/TRBV3-2	-	TRBJ1-1	-	TGTGCCAGCGGGGAGGACACGTCGAACACTGAAGCTTTCTTT	CASGEDTSNTEAFF
TRBV18	once	TRBJ2-3	-	TGTGCCAGCTCACCACGAAAGACAGGCACAGATACGCAGTATTTT	CASSPRKTGTDTQYF
TRBV7-2	-	TRBJ1-1	TRBD1	TGTGCCAGCAGCGCCCGACAGGGAGGCACTGAAGCTTTCTTT	CASSARQGGTEAFF
TRBV19	-	TRBJ2-1	-	TGTGCCAGTAGTATCGACAGCAACCACTACAATGAGCAGTTCTTC	CASSIDSNHYNEQFF
TRBV5-5	-	TRBJ2-7	-	TGTGCCAGCAGCCAACCTGGGAGTTATAGGAGGTACGAGCAGTACTTC	CASSQPGSYRRYEQYF
TRBV6-2/TRBV6-3	few	TRBJ2-7	-	TGTGCCAGCAGTTACAGGAGGGGGCGTCAGAACGAGCAGTACTTC	CASSYRRGRQNEQYF
TRBV4-2	-	TRBJ2-3	TRBD2	TGTGCCAGCAGCCAACCCCGGGGGGGCCGAGCAGATACGCAGTATTTT	CASSQPRGGRADTQYF
TRBV5-1	-	TRBJ2-5	-	TGCGCCAGCAGCTACGGACCGGACTCAAAAGAGACCCAGTACTTC	CASSYGPDSKETQYF
TRBV11-3	-	TRBJ2-5	-	TGTGCCAGCAGCTTAGCTGACTATCGGGGGGAGACCCAGTACTTC	CASSLADYRGETQYF
TRBV3-1/TRBV3-2	-	TRBJ1-1	TRBD1	TGTGCCAGCAGCCAAAAGGACAGGCCGAACACTGAAGCTTTCTTT	CASSQKDRPNTEAFF
TRBV2	few	TRBJ1-4	-	TGTGCCAGCAAAGGCGGCGCCCTACCCCGCGAAAAACTGTTTTTT	CASKGGALPREKLFF
TRBV5-1	-	TRBJ2-3	-	TGCGCCAGCAGCTTGTACCTGACTAGCACAGATACGCAGTATTTT	CASSLYLTSTDTQYF
TRBV4-1	-	TRBJ1-1	TRBD1	TGCGCCAGCAGCCTTGGACAGGGGGCATGGAACACTGAAGCTTTCTTT	CASSLGQGAWNTEAFF
TRBV2	-	TRBJ2-1	-	TGTGCCAGCCAACTAGTCCCGAGTGGGGAGCAGTTCTTC	CASQLVPSGEQFF
TRBV4-3	-	TRBJ1-2	-	TGCGCCAGCAGCCAAGACCCACCGGCCGGGGAGGGGAGCGGCTACACCTTC	CASSQDPPAGEGSGYTF
TRBV2	-	TRBJ2-3	TRBD2	TGTGCCAGTCAGCGGGAGAGCACAGATACGCAGTATTTT	CASQRESTDTQYF
TRBV7-3	-	TRBJ1-2	TRBD1	TGTGCCAGCAGCCCTGGACAGGACCATGGCTACACCTTC	CASSPGQDHGYTF
TRBV28	-	TRBJ2-7	-	TGTGCCAGCAGTTTATCCATACAGGGAACCTACGAGCAGTACTTC	CASSLSIQGTYEQYF
TRBV5-6	-	TRBJ2-1	-	TGTGCCAGCAGCTCCTTCGACAATGAGCAGTTCTTC	CASSSFDNEQFF
TRBV28	-	TRBJ1-2	TRBD1	TGTGCCAGCAGACAGGGGGCGGGAAACTATGGCTACACCTTC	CASRQGAGNYGYTF
TRBV5-4	-	TRBJ1-2	-	TGTGCCAGCAGCTTGAAGGCAGGGCCAAACTATGGCTACACCTTC	CASSLKAGPNYGYTF
TRBV6-1	once	TRBJ1-5	-	TGTGCCAGCAGTGAGTTTGGGAGCGGCCCCCAGCATTTT	CASSEFGSGPQHF
TRBV25-1	-	TRBJ1-1	TRBD1	TGTGCCAGCAGTACCCTGGACAGGATTATGAACACTGAAGCTTTCTTT	CASSTLDRIMNTEAFF
TRBV5-1	-	TRBJ1-2	TRBD1	TGCGCCAGCAGCCAAGGGACAGGGGGGATTCAGGGCTATGGCTACACCTTC	CASSQGTGGIQGYGYTF
TRBV7-9	few	TRBJ2-7	TRBD2	TGTGCCAGCAGCTCCCGGGACTACTACTCCTACGAGCAGTACTTC	CASSSRDYYSYEQYF
TRBV5-4	-	TRBJ2-1	TRBD2	TGTGCCAGCAGCTTGGCTGGCGGGAGGGACAATGAGCAGTTCTTC	CASSLAGGRDNEQFF
TRBV11-2	few	TRBJ2-3	-	TGTGCCAGCAGCTTAGGGCGGGTCACAGATACGCAGTATTTT	CASSLGRVTDTQYF
TRBV27	few	TRBJ2-2	TRBD2	TGTGCCAGCAGTTTAAGAGCGGGGGGTTCCGGGGAGCTGTTTTTT	CASSLRAGGSGELFF
TRBV4-2	-	TRBJ2-1	TRBD2	TGTGCCAGCAGCCGGGAGCCGGGACTAGCGGGAGCCGTGTTCAATGAGCAGTTCTTC	CASSREPGLAGAVFNEQFF
TRBV4-3	-	TRBJ2-2	-	TGCGCCAGCAGCCTGGCAGCGGGCTACACCGGGGAGCTGTTTTTT	CASSLAAGYTGELFF
TRBV6-1	-	TRBJ2-3	-	TGTGCCAGCAGTGAAGGGCCTAGCACAGATACGCAGTATTTT	CASSEGPSTDTQYF
TRBV5-1	-	TRBJ1-2	-	TGCGCCAGCAGCTCCAATCGGGTGGATGGCTACACCTTC	CASSSNRVDGYTF
TRBV9	-	TRBJ2-7	TRBD2	TGTGCCAGCAGCGTAGATAGCGGGCCGAGCTACGAGCAGTACTTC	CASSVDSGPSYEQYF
TRBV5-1	-	TRBJ1-1	-	TGCGCCAGCAGCTTGGGGCAGGGGTCCTTCATGAACACTGAAGCTTTCTTT	CASSLGQGSFMNTEAFF
TRBV25-1	few	TRBJ2-1	-	TGTGCCAGCCGGGGCCCAGGGCTAGCGAACAATGAGCAGTTCTTC	CASRGPGLANNEQFF
TRBV10-2	-	TRBJ1-1	-	TGCGCCAGCAGCTTATCAGGTGAGAACACTGAAGCTTTCTTT	CASSLSGENTEAFF
TRBV2	-	TRBJ2-3	-	TGTGCCACCGCCTTGGGAGTGTATGCAGATACGCAGTATTTT	CATALGVYADTQYF
TRBV4-1	-	TRBJ2-7	TRBD2	TGCGCCAGCAGCCAGACGCCGGGGACTAGCCTCTCCTACGAGCAGTACTTC	CASSQTPGTSLSYEQYF
TRBV29-1	-	TRBJ1-1	TRBD1	TGCAGCGTCGAGGACAGGCTGAACACTGAAGCTTTCTTT	CSVEDRLNTEAFF
TRBV28	-	TRBJ1-2	-	TGTGCCAGCAGTTTAAGTCCTCAGGTTAATGGCTACACCTTC	CASSLSPQVNGYTF
TRBV30	once	TRBJ1-2	TRBD1	TGTGCCTGGAGGGACGGGACAGGGGATTATGGCTACACCTTC	CAWRDGTGDYGYTF
TRBV11-2	-	TRBJ1-4	TRBD1	TGTGCCAGCAGTTACAGGGGCGGCCTCAATGAAAAACTGTTTTTT	CASSYRGGLNEKLFF
TRBV7-2	-	TRBJ2-1	-	TGTGCCAGCACCTTCCAGGGCGGTGAGCAGTTCTTC	CASTFQGGEQFF
TRBV6-2/TRBV6-3	-	TRBJ1-2	TRBD1	TGTGCCAGCAGTTGGGGACAGGGGGTCTGGTATGGCTACACCTTC	CASSWGQGVWYGYTF
TRBV11-2	-	TRBJ1-3	TRBD1	TGTGCCAGCAGCTTCAACAGGGGGACCGGAAACACCATATATTTT	CASSFNRGTGNTIYF
TRBV7-9	-	TRBJ1-2	-	TGTGCCAGCAGCCGGGGGACCATTAACAACTATGGCTACACCTTC	CASSRGTINNYGYTF
TRBV30	few	TRBJ1-1	-	TGTGCCTGGAGTGTATGGGGGCAGGACGCTGAAGCTTTCTTT	CAWSVWGQDAEAFF
TRBV19	-	TRBJ1-2	TRBD1	TGTGCCAGTAGTATCGAAACAGGGGACGGCTACACCTTC	CASSIETGDGYTF
TRBV19	-	TRBJ1-6	-	TGTGCCAGTAGTATCCAGGACAGCACTAGTTCACCCCTCCACTTT	CASSIQDSTSSPLHF
TRBV28	-	TRBJ1-2	-	TGTGCCAGCAGTTTATCCCCCGTAATAGCCAGATCCTATGGCTACACCTTC	CASSLSPVIARSYGYTF
TRBV14	-	TRBJ1-3	-	TGTGCCAGCAGCCAAGCTTTCTCTGGAAACACCATATATTTT	CASSQAFSGNTIYF